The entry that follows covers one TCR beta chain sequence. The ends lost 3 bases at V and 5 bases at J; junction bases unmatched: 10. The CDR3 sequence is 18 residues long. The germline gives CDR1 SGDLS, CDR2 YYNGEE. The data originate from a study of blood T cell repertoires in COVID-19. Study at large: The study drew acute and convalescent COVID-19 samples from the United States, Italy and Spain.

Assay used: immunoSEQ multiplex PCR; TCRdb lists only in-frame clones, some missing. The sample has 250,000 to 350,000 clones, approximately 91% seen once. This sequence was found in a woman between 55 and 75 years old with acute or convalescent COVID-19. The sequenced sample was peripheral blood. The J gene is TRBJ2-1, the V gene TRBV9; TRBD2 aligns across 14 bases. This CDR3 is CASSARKGTSGSNNEQFF. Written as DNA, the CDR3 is TGTGCCAGCAGCGCCCGGAAGGGGACTAGCGGGAGCAACAATGAGCAGTTCTTC.